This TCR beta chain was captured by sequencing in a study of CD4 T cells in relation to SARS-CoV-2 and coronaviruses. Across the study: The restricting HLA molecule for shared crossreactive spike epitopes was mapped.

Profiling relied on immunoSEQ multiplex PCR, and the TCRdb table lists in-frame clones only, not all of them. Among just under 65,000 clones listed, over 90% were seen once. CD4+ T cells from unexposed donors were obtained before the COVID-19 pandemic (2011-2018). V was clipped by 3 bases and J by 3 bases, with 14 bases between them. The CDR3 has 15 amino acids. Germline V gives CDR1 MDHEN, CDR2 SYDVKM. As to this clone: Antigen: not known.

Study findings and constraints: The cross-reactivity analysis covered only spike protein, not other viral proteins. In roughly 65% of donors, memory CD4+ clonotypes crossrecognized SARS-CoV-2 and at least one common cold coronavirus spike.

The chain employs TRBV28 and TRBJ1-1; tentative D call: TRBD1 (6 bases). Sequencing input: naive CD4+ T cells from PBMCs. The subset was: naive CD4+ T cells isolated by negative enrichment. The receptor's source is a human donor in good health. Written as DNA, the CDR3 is TGTGCCAGCAGTTTTCTGGGGGCGAAGGACACTGAAGCTTTCTTT. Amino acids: CASSFLGAKDTEAFF.